Sequencing of this T cell receptor (beta chain) was carried out in a study of post-analysis software for immune sequencing data. General study points: There were five TRBV segments more frequent in patients than controls, and TRBV5-6, TRBV5-1 and TRBV20-1 were among them.

Regarding this clonotype: Antigen unknown.

Trimming at V came to 4 bases and at J to 5 bases, leaving 7 bases not matched to a gene. The germline gives CDR1 MNHEY, CDR2 SVGAGI. CDR3 length: 14 amino acids. The authors incorporated unique molecular identifiers into the TCR beta cDNA libraries. TCRdb fed the PCR reads into MiXCR, producing one record per CDR3 protein. The sample contains under 650,000 distinct CDR3 sequences, 40% to 50% of which appear only once. The chain recombines TRBV6-5 with TRBJ2-5; TRBD2 matches 7 bases. The sequenced sample consisted of blood. The TCR originated in a girl aged 5-17 years with multiple sclerosis. CDR3 nucleotides: TGTGCCAGCAGTTCAAAAGGACTAGGCGAGACCCAGTACTTC. Translated: CASSSKGLGETQYF.